The present entry profiles one T cell receptor beta chain with its context. What it binds is unknown. The entry originates in a study of cytomegalovirus exposure and HLA in healthy donors. Study-wide points: V- and J-gene trimming of TCR beta was linked (in a later analysis) to a missense DCLRE1C variant.

CDR3 length equals 14 residues. Germline lookup yields CDR1 SEHNR and CDR2 FQNEAQ (reference sequence). V was clipped by 3 bases and J by 5 bases, with 8 bases between them. A multiplex PCR was run with 60 Vbeta primers and 13 Jbeta primers. TCRdb's copy holds only in-frame clones and misses some; the assay was immunoSEQ multiplex PCR. The data show 150,000 to 200,000 clones, over 60% seen once. There were likely unrecorded immune exposures, though donors were nominally healthy when sampled. This receptor was taken from a woman aged 40-49 years in good health and CMV-seronegative. The source material was PBMCs. The chain recombines TRBV7-9 with TRBJ1-6; D possibly corresponds to TRBD1 (5 bases). The CDR3 DNA sequence: TGTGCCAGCAGCTTCTGGGGGGATAATTCACCCCTCCACTTT. This sequence encodes CASSFWGDNSPLHF.